One T cell receptor (beta chain) is described in this entry. These data belong to a study of blood T cell repertoires in COVID-19. Study overall: COVID-19 samples collected from the United States, Italy and Spain covered acute and convalescent phases.

J was trimmed by 0 bases and V by 5 bases; bases with no gene match: 4. The CDR3 consists of 16 residues. The V gene's germline CDR1 is SEHNR and CDR2 FQNEAQ (reference sequence). In the authors' methods: By means of reference gene primer amplification, nucleated cell counts were estimated. Measured with immunoSEQ multiplex PCR; TCRdb has only the in-frame clones, and not every one. D and trimming were read from the DNA, whereas the V and J calls and clone size are those reported in that table. The sample lists about 530,000 clones; approximately 91% were seen once. This chain joins TRBV7-9 and TRBJ2-6; 7 bases agree with TRBD1. The clonotype originates from a woman in her forties or fifties with COVID-19, enrolled during active disease. Sequenced input: peripheral blood. The CDR3 nucleotides are TGTGCCAGCAGCCCAGGACAGGTCTCTGGGGCCAACGTCCTGACTTTC. As protein: CASSPGQVSGANVLTF. Variable domain in full (rest from reference TRBV7-9 and TRBJ2-6): DTGVSQNPRHKITKRGQNVTFRCDPISEHNRLYWYRQTLGQGPEFLTYFQNEAQLEKSRLLSDRFSAERPKGSFSTLEIQRTEQGDSAMYLCASSPGQVSGANVLTFGAGSRLTVL.